Listed here are 17 T cell receptor beta chains from one sample, sequenced in a study of cytomegalovirus exposure and HLA in healthy donors. PCR used 60 Vbeta primers and 13 Jbeta primers. Produced via immunoSEQ multiplex PCR; TCRdb's table is partial and in-frame only. The table for this sample gives 140,000 to 150,000 clones. What was sequenced was PBMCs. Receptor source: a male donor in good health and CMV-seronegative.

This rearrangement joins TRBV4-2 to TRBJ2-2, with 12 bases identical to TRBD2. The CDR3 sequence is 18 residues long. V shed 1 base and J 6 bases; nucleotides not matched to a gene: 9. The germline gives CDR1 LGHNA, CDR2 YNFKEQ. The CDR3 region has the DNA TGTGCCAGCAGCCAAGCCGGGGCTAGCGGGGGGGCTCCCGGGGAGCTGTTTTTT. Protein product: CASSQAGASGGAPGELFF.

The chain carries TRBV11-3 and TRBJ2-7; TRBD1 matches at 7 bases. The J segment lost 2 bases and the V segment lost 3 bases, leaving 4 bases of the junction unmatched. Germline values: CDR1 SGHNT, CDR2 YENEEA. This CDR3 contains 14 residues. The CDR3 sequence is CASSLTGSTYEQYF. The DNA of the CDR3 is TGTGCCAGCAGCTTGACAGGGAGCACCTACGAGCAGTACTTC.

The rearrangement links TRBV28 to TRBJ1-3; 7 bases are shared with TRBD1. Germline values: CDR1 MDHEN, CDR2 SYDVKM. V trimming: 5 bases; J trimming: 1 base; junction bases outside the gene matches: 11. The CDR3 length is 17 residues. CDR3 DNA: TGTGCCAGCAGTACCGCCGGGACAGTATTTTCTGGAAACACCATATATTTT. Its protein product is CASSTAGTVFSGNTIYF.

Details on this clone: Other DNA sequences from this sample encode an identical CDR3 as well. The chain joins TRBV6-5 to TRBJ2-5; 12 bases match TRBD2. Germline V gene lookup returns CDR1 MNHEY and CDR2 SVGAGI. With V trimmed by 10 bases and J by 5 bases, 5 bases remained unmatched. The CDR3 is made up of 13 amino acids. The DNA for the CDR3 is TGTGCCACTCGACTAGCGGGGGCTGAGACCCAGTACTTC. This sequence encodes CATRLAGAETQYF.

The chain recombines TRBV14 with TRBJ2-7, with D possibly TRBD2 on 7 matching bases. CDR3 size: 14 residues. Germline V gene data show CDR1 as SGHDN and CDR2 as FVKESK. Trimming shortened V by 3 bases and J by 4 bases, and 13 bases separated the two germline ends. The CDR3 DNA follows: TGTGCCAGCAGCCATCCGGGGGGCGGTTACGAGCAGTACTTC. It yields the protein CASSHPGGGYEQYF.

The V call is TRBV30, the J call TRBJ1-2; 7 bases agree with TRBD1. This CDR3 contains 13 residues. The V gene's germline CDR1 is GTSNPN and CDR2 SVGIG (reference sequence). J lost 5 bases, V lost 4 bases, and 7 bases had no gene match. CDR3 nucleotides: TGTGCCTGGACGGGACAGCAAACGTATGGCTACACCTTC. Translation: CAWTGQQTYGYTF.

CDR3 sequence (DNA): TGTGCCAGCAGCGTAGGGGCTAGCGGGGGCCGTGAGCAGTTCTTC. This gives the protein CASSVGASGGREQFF. The genes are TRBV9 and TRBJ2-1; 10 bases align to TRBD2. This CDR3 has 15 amino acids. Germline CDR1 and CDR2: SGDLS and YYNGEE. The ends lost 0 bases at V and 9 bases at J; junction bases unmatched: 6. Full variable domain (rest looked up from reference TRBV9 and TRBJ2-1): DSGVTQTPKHLITATGQRVTLRCSPRSGDLSVYWYQQSLDQGLQFLIQYYNGEERAKGNILERFSAQQFPDLHSELNLSSLELGDSALYFCASSVGASGGREQFFGPGTRLTVL.

V usage is TRBV28 and J usage is TRBJ1-1, with D unclear. This CDR3 is 14 amino acids long. Germline V CDR1 and CDR2: MDHEN, SYDVKM. The V and J ends lost 7 bases and 5 bases respectively, with 17 bases between them. CDR3 bases: TGTGCCAGCACCTCGCCCGGCGCGGTGACTGAAGCTTTCTTT. It codes for CASTSPGAVTEAFF.

V is TRBV28 and J is TRBJ2-7; 8 positions match TRBD2. The CDR3 has 15 amino acids. CDR1 and CDR2 (germline): MDHEN, SYDVKM. The junction had 8 bases not matched to a gene; V was cut back by 5 bases and J by 2 bases. The CDR3 loop is CASSLSGTRTYEQYF. DNA of the CDR3: TGTGCCAGCAGTCTCTCGGGGACTAGAACCTACGAGCAGTACTTC. Together with reference TRBV28 and TRBJ2-7, the CDR3 gives the full variable domain: DVKVTQSSRYLVKRTGEKVFLECVQDMDHENMFWYRQDPGLGLRLIYFSYDVKMKEKGDIPEGYSVSREKKERFSLILESASTNQTSMYLCASSLSGTRTYEQYFGPGTRLTVT.

The chain has TRBV5-1 and TRBJ2-5; 12 nucleotides align to TRBD2. The CDR3 extends over 15 amino acids. CDR1 is SGHRS and CDR2 is YFSETQ in the germline V gene. The V gene end was trimmed by 8 bases and the J gene end by 3 bases; junction bases not matched to a gene: 8. The CDR3 loop is CASRTSGTSEETQYF. DNA of the CDR3: TGCGCCAGTCGGACTAGCGGGACCTCCGAAGAGACCCAGTACTTC.

J is TRBJ2-1 and V is TRBV30, with 10 bases aligning to TRBD2. The CDR3 extends over 15 amino acids. The junction had 9 bases not matched to a gene; V was cut back by 0 bases and J by 10 bases. The V gene's germline CDR1 is GTSNPN and CDR2 SVGIG (reference sequence). The CDR3: CAWSVVIGLAAEQFF. The CDR3 nucleotides read TGTGCCTGGAGTGTAGTAATCGGACTAGCGGCAGAGCAGTTCTTC.

CDR3 protein: CASSPQPGRELFTTSGANVLTF. CDR3 DNA: TGCGCCAGCAGCCCCCAACCGGGGCGGGAATTATTCACTACGTCTGGGGCCAACGTCCTGACTTTC. The chain uses TRBV5-1 and TRBJ2-6; possibly TRBD2 for D (6 bases). The CDR3 consists of 22 residues. V lost 4 bases and J 1 base, leaving 30 bases between the germline ends. Germline lookup yields CDR1 SGHRS and CDR2 YFSETQ.

The rearrangement uses TRBV5-1 and TRBJ2-5, with 10 positions matching TRBD2. CDR1 SGHRS and CDR2 YFSETQ come from the germline V gene. This CDR3 comprises 16 residues. V lost 1 base, J lost 4 bases, and 7 bases stayed unmatched. CDR3 sequence: CASSLSEREGRETQYF. The CDR3 nucleotides are TGCGCCAGCAGCTTGTCGGAGCGGGAGGGCCGAGAGACCCAGTACTTC. Based on the CDR3 plus reference TRBV5-1 and TRBJ2-5, the full variable domain is KAGVTQTPRYLIKTRGQQVTLSCSPISGHRSVSWYQQTPGQGLQFLFEYFSETQRNKGNFPGRFSGRQFSNSRSEMNVSTLELGDSALYLCASSLSEREGRETQYFGPGTRLLVL.

This chain connects TRBV5-6 to TRBJ1-6; possibly TRBD1 for D (5 bases). Germline V gene sequence: CDR1 SGHDT, CDR2 YYEEEE. The CDR3 extends over 14 amino acids. V dropped 3 bases and J dropped 8 bases, with 12 bases sitting between them. CDR3 nucleotide sequence: TGTGCCAGCAGCTCTCAGGGTGATTATTCACCCCTCCACTTT. Encoded protein: CASSSQGDYSPLHF.

This chain uses TRBV15 with TRBJ1-2; D perhaps matches TRBD1 (5 bases). The CDR3 contains 15 residues. Germline CDR1 reads LNHNV; CDR2 reads YYDKDF (reference sequence). V lost 0 bases to trimming and J lost 6 bases, with 14 bases between them. CDR3 amino acids: CATSRDFQGEDGYTF. The CDR3 DNA is TGTGCCACCAGCAGAGATTTTCAGGGTGAGGATGGCTACACCTTC.

The CDR3 DNA reads TGTGCCAGCAGCTTAGCGGGACCGATCCCCTACAATGAGCAGTTCTTC. It encodes CASSLAGPIPYNEQFF. The chain carries TRBV5-5 and TRBJ2-1; 7 bases line up with TRBD2. J lost 2 bases, V lost 2 bases, and 7 bases had no gene match. Germline CDR1 reads SGHKS; CDR2 reads YYEKEE (reference sequence). The CDR3 has 16 residues.

The rearrangement links TRBV7-8 to TRBJ2-7, with 7 positions matching TRBD1. V shed 3 bases and J 0 bases; nucleotides not matched to a gene: 11. Germline CDR1 reads SGHVS; CDR2 reads FQNEAQ. The CDR3 loop spans 17 amino acids. CDR3 sequence: CASSFNPVGDSSYEQYF. The CDR3 DNA reads as TGTGCCAGCAGCTTTAATCCGGTGGGGGACAGCTCCTACGAGCAGTACTTC.